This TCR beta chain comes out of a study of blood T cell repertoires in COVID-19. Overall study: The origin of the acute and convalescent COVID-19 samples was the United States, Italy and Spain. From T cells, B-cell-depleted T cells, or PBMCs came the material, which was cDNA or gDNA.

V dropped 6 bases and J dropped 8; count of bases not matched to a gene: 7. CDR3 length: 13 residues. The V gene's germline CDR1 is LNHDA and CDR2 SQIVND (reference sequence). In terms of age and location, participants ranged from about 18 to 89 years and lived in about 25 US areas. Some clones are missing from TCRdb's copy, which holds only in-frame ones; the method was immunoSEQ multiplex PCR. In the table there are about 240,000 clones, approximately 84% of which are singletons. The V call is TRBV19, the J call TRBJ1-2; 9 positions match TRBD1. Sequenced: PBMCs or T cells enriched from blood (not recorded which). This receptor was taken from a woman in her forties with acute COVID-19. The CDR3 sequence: CASSWDRVEGYTF. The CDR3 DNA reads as TGTGCCAGTAGCTGGGACAGGGTGGAAGGCTACACCTTC.